What follows are 26 T cell receptor beta chains derived from one specimen sequenced in a study of siplizumab effects on memory and regulatory T cells. Generated by immunoSEQ multiplex PCR, the TCRdb table keeps only in-frame clones and is missing some. The table includes around 100,000 clones, 92% detected once. Sequences were obtained from CD4+ T cells sorted from blood. The source of these receptors is a human donor in good health.

This clone appeared a single time. This sequence joins TRBV9 and TRBJ2-7, with TRBD1 identical over 10 bases. Germline-derived CDR1 and CDR2 are SGDLS and YYNGEE. The ends lost 3 bases at V and 6 bases at J; junction bases unmatched: 6. The CDR3 loop spans 14 amino acids. Here the CDR3 reads CASSGGTGAREQYF. The DNA for the CDR3 is TGTGCCAGCAGCGGCGGGACAGGGGCTCGCGAGCAGTACTTC.

V usage is TRBV28 and J usage is TRBJ2-6; D is possibly TRBD1 (5 bases). Germline CDR1 MDHEN, CDR2 SYDVKM. Trimming removed 8 bases from V and 4 bases from J, with 15 bases in between. The CDR3 sequence is 15 residues long. CDR3 in DNA: TGTGCCAGCCTTTTCCAGGGCAGCGGGGCCAACGTCCTGACTTTC. It is translated as CASLFQGSGANVLTF.

The chain couples TRBV19 to TRBJ1-1; TRBD1 is a possible D gene (6 bases). Germline assignment: CDR1 LNHDA and CDR2 SQIVND (reference sequence). The CDR3 is made up of 15 amino acids. V shed 2 bases and J shed 5 bases, with 15 bases lying between them. The chain's CDR3 is CASSIFGTPRTEAFF. The CDR3 DNA is TGTGCCAGTAGTATATTTGGGACACCAAGGACTGAAGCTTTCTTT.

The chain's CDR3 is CATSSEDRPGFYGYTF. CDR3 nucleotides: TGTGCCACCAGCAGTGAGGACAGACCTGGATTCTATGGCTACACCTTC. The chain has TRBV15 and TRBJ1-2; D might be TRBD1 (6 bases). CDR3 length: 16 residues. Trimming stripped 3 bases from V and 4 bases from J, with 18 bases between. Germline CDR1 is LNHNV and CDR2 is YYDKDF (reference sequence).

The chain employs TRBV5-1 and TRBJ2-1; 9 nucleotides agree with TRBD2. V dropped 7 bases and J dropped 5; count of bases not matched to a gene: 10. The CDR3 totals 15 residues. Germline V gene lookup returns CDR1 SGHRS and CDR2 YFSETQ. CDR3 amino acids: CASRVIAGDHNEQFF. The DNA for the CDR3 is TGCGCCAGCCGGGTCATAGCGGGAGACCACAATGAGCAGTTCTTC. Variable domain in full (rest from reference TRBV5-1 and TRBJ2-1): KAGVTQTPRYLIKTRGQQVTLSCSPISGHRSVSWYQQTPGQGLQFLFEYFSETQRNKGNFPGRFSGRQFSNSRSEMNVSTLELGDSALYLCASRVIAGDHNEQFFGPGTRLTVL.

This chain links TRBV28 with TRBJ2-3; 7 bases fit TRBD2. Trimming removed 5 bases from V and 0 bases from J; junction bases left unmatched: 8. This CDR3 has 16 amino acids. Germline assignment: CDR1 MDHEN and CDR2 SYDVKM. The CDR3 DNA is TGTGCCAGCAGTCCCCAGCGGGGCACTAGCACAGATACGCAGTATTTT. This translates into CASSPQRGTSTDTQYF.

The rearrangement links TRBV28 to TRBJ1-5, with D perhaps TRBD1 (5 bases). Germline V gene sequence: CDR1 MDHEN, CDR2 SYDVKM. V shed 9 bases and J shed 6 bases, with 18 bases lying between them. The CDR3 consists of 14 residues. CDR3 region: CASSKGRVGQPQHF. CDR3 DNA: TGTGCCAGTTCAAAGGGGAGGGTCGGTCAGCCCCAGCATTTT.

This chain connects TRBV7-8 to TRBJ1-5, with unresolved D. Looked up from germline, CDR1 is SGHVS and CDR2 is FQNEAQ. The CDR3 loop spans 12 amino acids. Trimming took off 6 bases at V and 7 bases at J, with 10 bases between the two ends. CDR3 coding DNA: TGTGCCAGCAGTCTGCCGGGACAGCCCCAGCATTTT. This translates into CASSLPGQPQHF.

V and J are TRBV5-4 and TRBJ1-1; D gene unclear. With 0 bases removed from V and 0 bases from J, the gap between germline ends came to 12 bases. The CDR3 runs 16 residues. From germline, CDR1 is SGHNT and CDR2 YYREEE (reference sequence). The CDR3 protein is CASSLDGRGLNTEAFF. CDR3 sequence (DNA): TGTGCCAGCAGCTTGGACGGCAGAGGTCTGAACACTGAAGCTTTCTTT.

The chain links TRBV15 to TRBJ1-1; TRBD1 is a possible D gene (5 bases). The germline V gene encodes CDR1 LNHNV and CDR2 YYDKDF (reference sequence). Trimming removed 2 bases from V and 7 bases from J, with 17 bases in between. The CDR3 contains 15 residues. CDR3 residues: CATSRPGSVDIEAFF. CDR3 coding DNA: TGTGCCACCAGCAGACCGGGTTCTGTGGACATTGAAGCTTTCTTT.

The chain has TRBV2 and TRBJ2-1; 10 nucleotides align to TRBD1. With 6 bases clipped from V and 2 bases from J, the junction kept 1 base outside the gene matches. Germline lookup yields CDR1 SNHLY and CDR2 FYNNEI. The CDR3 consists of 14 residues. In DNA form, the CDR3 reads TGTGCCAGCAGCGGACAGGGGGCCTACAATGAGCAGTTCTTC. Its protein product is CASSGQGAYNEQFF. Filled out from reference TRBV2 and TRBJ2-1, the complete variable domain reads EPEVTQTPSHQVTQMGQEVILRCVPISNHLYFYWYRQILGQKVEFLVSFYNNEISEKSEIFDDQFSVERPDGSNFTLKIRSTKLEDSAMYFCASSGQGAYNEQFFGPGTRLTVL.

The chain links TRBV6-1 to TRBJ2-7, with a tentative D call TRBD1 (6 bases). The V and J ends lost 4 bases and 4 bases respectively, with 14 bases between them. CDR1 and CDR2 (germline): MNHNS, SASEGT. The CDR3 contains 14 residues. CDR3 DNA: TGTGCCAGCAGTGGAGGGGACACCATTTACGAGCAGTACTTC. Protein sequence: CASSGGDTIYEQYF.

The chain links TRBV29-1 to TRBJ1-3, with D perhaps TRBD1 (6 bases). The CDR3 length is 15 residues. CDR1 SQVTM and CDR2 ANQGSEA come from the germline V gene. Trimming removed 5 bases at V and 2 bases at J, with 16 bases between. The CDR3 DNA reads as TGCAGCGTTTGGGGAAGGGGGGAAACTGGAAACACCATATATTTT. This encodes CSVWGRGETGNTIYF. Based on the CDR3 plus reference TRBV29-1 and TRBJ1-3, the full variable domain is SAVISQKPSRDICQRGTSLTIQCQVDSQVTMMFWYRQQPGQSLTLIATANQGSEATYESGFVIDKFPISRPNLTFSTLTVSNMSPEDSSIYLCSVWGRGETGNTIYFGEGSWLTVV.

The chain carries TRBV11-2 and TRBJ1-1; TRBD1 matches 7 bases. Trimming at V came to 4 bases and at J to 0 bases, leaving 2 bases not matched to a gene. This CDR3 comprises 14 residues. Germline V gene sequence: CDR1 SGHAT, CDR2 FQNNGV. The CDR3 sequence: CASSSDRVNTEAFF. The CDR3 DNA is TGTGCCAGCAGCTCTGACAGGGTGAACACTGAAGCTTTCTTT.

The rearrangement uses TRBV2 and TRBJ2-1; D uncertain. V was trimmed by 7 bases and J by 2 bases, leaving 6 bases between them. Looked up from germline, CDR1 is SNHLY and CDR2 is FYNNEI. The CDR3 runs to 12 residues. CDR3 bases: TGTGCCAGCACCCCCACCTACAATGAGCAGTTCTTC. Translating it yields CASTPTYNEQFF.

The chain joins TRBV28 to TRBJ2-7, with 7 positions matching TRBD1. With V trimmed by 6 bases and J by 5 bases, 13 bases remained unmatched. The CDR3 spans 15 residues. Germline V gene sequence: CDR1 MDHEN, CDR2 SYDVKM. The CDR3 here is CASSPRGREVDEQYF. The CDR3 DNA sequence: TGTGCCAGCAGCCCAAGGGGGCGCGAGGTGGACGAGCAGTACTTC.

V gene TRBV5-6 combines with J gene TRBJ1-3; 7 bases are a match to TRBD1. V shed 4 bases and J 2 bases; nucleotides not matched to a gene: 3. Germline V CDR1 and CDR2: SGHDT, YYEEEE. The CDR3 loop spans 14 amino acids. The CDR3 loop reads CASSRDRTGNTIYF. The CDR3 nucleotides read TGTGCCAGCAGCCGGGACAGAACTGGAAACACCATATATTTT.

The rearrangement joins TRBV18 to TRBJ2-3; D call uncertain. Trimming took 4 bases from V and 0 from J, leaving 8 bases between them. Germline values: CDR1 KGHSH, CDR2 LQKENI. This CDR3 contains 14 residues. CDR3 amino acids: CASSQPPSTDTQYF. CDR3 bases: TGTGCCAGCTCACAGCCACCTAGCACAGATACGCAGTATTTT.

The genes are TRBV7-9 and TRBJ1-5, with a weak D call TRBD1 (5 bases). V lost 8 bases to trimming and J lost 3 bases, with 14 bases between them. The CDR3 totals 14 residues. From germline, CDR1 is SEHNR and CDR2 FQNEAQ (reference sequence). CDR3: CASGLDSSNQPQHF. The CDR3 region has the DNA TGTGCCAGCGGGCTAGACAGTTCCAATCAGCCCCAGCATTTT. The full variable domain, with the rest looked up from reference TRBV7-9 and TRBJ1-5, is DTGVSQNPRHKITKRGQNVTFRCDPISEHNRLYWYRQTLGQGPEFLTYFQNEAQLEKSRLLSDRFSAERPKGSFSTLEIQRTEQGDSAMYLCASGLDSSNQPQHFGDGTRLSIL.

The chain couples TRBV30 to TRBJ2-1, with D perhaps being TRBD1 or TRBD2 (5 bases each). The germline gives CDR1 GTSNPN, CDR2 SVGIG (reference sequence). CDR3 size: 17 residues. Trimming shortened V by 8 bases and J by 0 bases, and 23 bases separated the two germline ends. The CDR3 loop reads CAPPAQGRLSSYNEQFF. CDR3 nucleotide sequence: TGTGCCCCTCCTGCGCAGGGACGTTTGAGCTCCTACAATGAGCAGTTCTTC.

The chain uses TRBV29-1 and TRBJ1-2, with D unclear. V lost 5 bases to trimming and J lost 3 bases, with 10 bases between them. CDR1 SQVTM and CDR2 ANQGSEA come from the germline V gene. This CDR3 contains 12 residues. DNA for the CDR3: TGCAGCGTTTTATTGGGCTACTATGGCTACACCTTC. Its protein product is CSVLLGYYGYTF.

This clone showed up just once. This chain uses TRBV4-1 with TRBJ2-1; TRBD2 agrees at 9 bases. V gave up 1 base and J gave up 2 bases; unmatched junction bases: 9. The CDR3 covers 18 residues. Germline V lookup: CDR1 MGHRA, CDR2 YSYEKL. The CDR3 protein is CASSQVGLARRPYNEQFF. CDR3 DNA sequence: TGCGCCAGCAGCCAAGTTGGACTAGCGAGGCGTCCCTACAATGAGCAGTTCTTC.

The rearrangement uses TRBV6-1 and TRBJ1-5; D is uncertain. This CDR3 region has 13 residues. Trimming stripped 6 bases from V and 11 bases from J, with 17 bases between. Per germline, CDR1 MNHNS and CDR2 SASEGT. The CDR3 coding sequence is TGTGCCAGCAGCGGTCTTGCTCTCCGATCCCAGCATTTT. This codes for CASSGLALRSQHF.

The genes are TRBV18 and TRBJ1-1, with D possibly matching TRBD1 (5 bases). Between the trimmed V and J ends, which lost 6 bases and 1 base, there was a span of 12 bases. There are 14 residues in the CDR3. Looked up from germline, CDR1 is KGHSH and CDR2 is LQKENI. The CDR3 loop is CASSQSGGNTEAFF. The CDR3 nucleotides are TGTGCCAGCTCGCAGAGCGGGGGGAACACTGAAGCTTTCTTT.

This chain connects TRBV28 to TRBJ2-3, with D unresolved. CDR1 and CDR2 (germline): MDHEN, SYDVKM. This CDR3 comprises 12 residues. Trimming took 6 bases from V and 8 from J, leaving 12 bases between them. CDR3 nucleotide sequence: TGTGCCAGCAGCCCGGCGGCAGCTACGCAGTATTTT. As protein: CASSPAAATQYF.

The rearrangement uses TRBV18 and TRBJ2-7; 10 positions agree with TRBD2. Germline CDR1 KGHSH, CDR2 LQKENI. J was trimmed by 3 bases and V by 3 bases; bases with no gene match: 8. This CDR3 is 16 amino acids long. CDR3 DNA sequence: TGTGCCAGCTCACCCACCACGGGACTAGCGCTCTACGAGCAGTACTTC. Residues: CASSPTTGLALYEQYF.